The clone carrying this TCR beta chain was observed many times. The data were obtained in a study of spatial heterogeneity in lung cancer. This sample's time point: sample taken at primary tumor resection. TCRdb used MiXCR to reprocess the 5' RACE reads, holding one entry per CDR3 protein. The data contain about 27,000 distinct CDR3 sequences, 7% of them singletons. The material sequenced was PBMCs, taken at surgery. The clonotype originates from a male donor with early-stage non-small cell lung cancer.

For the CDR3, the DNA is TGTGCCAGCAGCAGGTTAGCGGGGGCCGTCTACAATGAGCAGTTCTTC. Amino acids: CASSRLAGAVYNEQFF. V usage is TRBV13 and J usage is TRBJ2-1; 9 nucleotides line up with TRBD2. V lost 5 bases, J lost 3 bases, and 8 bases stayed unmatched. Germline lookup yields CDR1 PRHDT and CDR2 FYEKMQ (reference sequence). This CDR3 contains 16 residues.